This T cell receptor (beta chain) was profiled in a study of glioma-infiltrating T cells after dendritic cell vaccination. Germline V gene lookup returns CDR1 SGHNT and CDR2 YENEEA. Germline trimming cut 5 bases from V and 3 bases from J; bases unmatched to any gene: 6. The CDR3 runs to 15 residues. This sample's time point: after dendritic cell vaccination, including at tumor progression/relapse. The method was immunoSEQ multiplex PCR; TCRdb's version includes in-frame clones alone and lacks a portion of them. The data contain 50,000 to 65,000 clones, about 85% of them seen just once; the ten biggest clones take up roughly 8.8%.

The clonotype comes from a human donor with glioblastoma. This rearrangement joins TRBV11-3 to TRBJ2-7, with TRBD2 identical over 11 bases. The material was blood, obtained after dendritic cell vaccination. CDR3 DNA sequence: TGTGCCAGCAGCCACCAGGGGACTAGCGGCTACGAGCAGTACTTC. Encoded protein: CASSHQGTSGYEQYF.